This TCR beta chain was retrieved from a study of OX40 agonist ivuxolimab in advanced cancers. About the research overall: In this trial design, patients received ivuxolimab intravenously at 0.01 to 10 mg/kg every 2 weeks. Every patient in dose escalation had hepatocellular carcinoma, melanoma, renal cell or head and neck cancer. Partial responses were achieved by three patients, one with hepatocellular carcinoma and two with cutaneous melanoma. Study observations and caveats: Clones of CD4+ and CD8+ blood T cells grew by week 6 at doses of 0.1 to 3.0 mg/kg.

TCRdb keeps only in-frame clones here, not all; method: immunoSEQ multiplex PCR. The sample has just over 20,000 clones, around nine tenths seen once. CDR1 is SGHDT, CDR2 YYEEEE, per germline. V dropped 5 bases and J dropped 1 base, with 13 bases sitting between them. The CDR3 runs to 14 residues. On this clone: Its antigen is still unknown.

V is TRBV5-6 and J is TRBJ2-7; no firm D call. The TCR originated in an adult with an advanced solid tumor such as melanoma, head and neck, liver or kidney cancer. Sample: CD4+ or CD8+ T cells sorted from blood, taken in a trial of the OX40 agonist ivuxolimab. CDR3 region: CASRRSELSYEQYF. The CDR3 bases are TGTGCCAGCAGAAGGTCAGAGCTATCCTACGAGCAGTACTTC.